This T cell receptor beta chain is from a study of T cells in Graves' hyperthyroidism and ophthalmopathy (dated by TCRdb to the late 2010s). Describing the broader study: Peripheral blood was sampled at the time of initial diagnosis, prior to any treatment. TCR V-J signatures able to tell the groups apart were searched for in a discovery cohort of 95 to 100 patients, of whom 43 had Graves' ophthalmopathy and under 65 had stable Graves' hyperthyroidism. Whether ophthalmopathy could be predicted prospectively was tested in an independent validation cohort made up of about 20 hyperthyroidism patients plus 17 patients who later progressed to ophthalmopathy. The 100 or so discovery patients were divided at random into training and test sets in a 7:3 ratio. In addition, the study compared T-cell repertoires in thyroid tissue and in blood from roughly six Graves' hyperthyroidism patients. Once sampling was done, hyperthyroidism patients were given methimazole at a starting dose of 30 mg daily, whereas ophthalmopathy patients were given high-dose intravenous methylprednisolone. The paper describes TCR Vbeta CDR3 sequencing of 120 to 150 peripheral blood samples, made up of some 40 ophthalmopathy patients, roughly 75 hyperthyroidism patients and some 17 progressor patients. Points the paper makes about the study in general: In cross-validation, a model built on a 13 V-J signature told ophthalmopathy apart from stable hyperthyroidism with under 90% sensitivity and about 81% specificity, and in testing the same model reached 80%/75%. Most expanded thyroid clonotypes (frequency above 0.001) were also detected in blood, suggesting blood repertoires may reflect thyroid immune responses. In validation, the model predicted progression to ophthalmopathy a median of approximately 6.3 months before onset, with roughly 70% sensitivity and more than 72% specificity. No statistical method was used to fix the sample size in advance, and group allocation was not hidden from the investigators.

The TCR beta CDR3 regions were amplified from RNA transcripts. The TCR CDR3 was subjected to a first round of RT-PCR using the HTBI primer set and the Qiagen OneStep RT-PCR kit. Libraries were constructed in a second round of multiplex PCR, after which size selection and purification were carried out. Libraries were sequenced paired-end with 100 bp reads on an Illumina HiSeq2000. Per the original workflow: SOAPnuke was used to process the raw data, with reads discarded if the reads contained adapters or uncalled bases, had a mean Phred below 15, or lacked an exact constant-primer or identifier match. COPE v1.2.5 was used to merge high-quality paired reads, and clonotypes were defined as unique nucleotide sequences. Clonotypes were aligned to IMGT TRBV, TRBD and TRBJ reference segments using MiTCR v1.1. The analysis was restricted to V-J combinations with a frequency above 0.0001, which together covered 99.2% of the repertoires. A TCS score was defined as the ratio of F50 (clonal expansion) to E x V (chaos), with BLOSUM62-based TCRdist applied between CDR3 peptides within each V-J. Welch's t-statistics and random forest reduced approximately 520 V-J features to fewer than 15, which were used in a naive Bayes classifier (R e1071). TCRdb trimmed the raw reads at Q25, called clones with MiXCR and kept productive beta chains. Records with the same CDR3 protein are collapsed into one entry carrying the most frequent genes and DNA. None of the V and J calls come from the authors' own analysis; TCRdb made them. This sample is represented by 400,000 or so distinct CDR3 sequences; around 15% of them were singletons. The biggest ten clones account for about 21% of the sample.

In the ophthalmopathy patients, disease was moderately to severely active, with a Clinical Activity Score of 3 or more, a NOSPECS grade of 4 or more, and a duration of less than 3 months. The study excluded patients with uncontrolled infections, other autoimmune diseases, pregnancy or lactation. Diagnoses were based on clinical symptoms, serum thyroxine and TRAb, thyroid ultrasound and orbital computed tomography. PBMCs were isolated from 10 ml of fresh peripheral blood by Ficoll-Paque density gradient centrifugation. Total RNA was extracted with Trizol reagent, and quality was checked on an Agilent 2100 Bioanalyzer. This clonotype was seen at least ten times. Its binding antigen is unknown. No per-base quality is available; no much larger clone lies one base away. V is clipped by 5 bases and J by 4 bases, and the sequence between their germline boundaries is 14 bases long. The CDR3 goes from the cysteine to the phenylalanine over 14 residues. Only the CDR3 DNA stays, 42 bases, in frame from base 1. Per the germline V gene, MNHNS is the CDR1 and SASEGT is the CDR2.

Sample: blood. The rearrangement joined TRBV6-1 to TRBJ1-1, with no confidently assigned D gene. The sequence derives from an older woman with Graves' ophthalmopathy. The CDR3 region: CASSSDPLGTEAFF. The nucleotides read TGTGCCAGCAGTTCCGACCCCTTGGGCACTGAAGCTTTCTTT.